This T cell receptor (beta chain) was retrieved from a study of blood T cell repertoires in COVID-19. V shed 1 base, J shed 0 bases, and the junction held 2 bases outside the gene matches. Germline CDR1 reads SEHNR; CDR2 reads FQNEAQ (reference sequence). This CDR3 has 17 amino acids. Worth noting for this clone: The sample has other DNA sequences that encode this CDR3 too.

The table came from immunoSEQ multiplex PCR; TCRdb's copy has only in-frame clones and leaves some out. The sample consists of about 160,000 clones, roughly 84% of them appearing once. This TCR derives from a woman in her forties or fifties who had recovered from COVID-19. Sequenced: PBMCs or T cells enriched from blood (not recorded which). The rearrangement joins TRBV7-9 to TRBJ2-3, with 12 bases lining up with TRBD2. The CDR3 DNA reads TGTGCCAGCAGCTTAGGACTAGCGGGGGTTAGCACAGATACGCAGTATTTT. Its translation: CASSLGLAGVSTDTQYF.